There are a few counts of the clone carrying this T cell receptor (beta chain). Its antigen is not known. The sample comes from a study of persistence of HIV-infected CD4 T cells. Anti-CD3/anti-CD28 beads served as a nonspecific positive control stimulus. Responding CD4+ T cells were sorted by upregulation of both CD40 ligand and CD69. This was the immunoSEQ version 4 assay in survey mode. TCRdb's table, derived via immunoSEQ multiplex PCR, lists solely in-frame clones and lacks some. This table holds about 43,000 clones, roughly nine tenths found once. This specimen was CD4+ T cells sorted from PBMCs after roughly 18-hour stimulation, taken from a patient who received antiretroviral therapy. The receptor's source is an adult man with HIV who was CMV-seropositive.

The CDR3 nucleotides read TGTGCCAGCAGCCAGGGGCGAGGGGGTACAGTTTCTGAAGCTTTCTTT. It yields the protein CASSQGRGGTVSEAFF. The genes are TRBV3-1 (or the pseudogene TRBV3-2) and TRBJ1-1; possible D gene TRBD1, 6 bases. The CDR3 length is 16 residues. V lost 3 bases to trimming and J lost 6 bases, with 20 bases between them. Germline CDR1 and CDR2: LGHDT and YNNKEL (reference sequence).